This T cell receptor beta chain emerged from a study of shared clonotypes between healthy human individuals. Study-level information: Three CD4 naive, three CD4 memory, two CD8 naive and one CD8 memory plate were used per donor.

The V gene lost 0 bases and the J gene lost 2 bases, with 13 bases spanning the gap. CDR1 LGHNT and CDR2 FRNRAP come from the germline V gene. The CDR3 has 17 amino acids. Naive CD8 cells were CD45RO-negative, positively selected for CCR7, excluding terminally differentiated effector memory CD45RA+ cells. Within Nashville, Tennessee resided all donors, each a Caucasian adult. Only in-frame clones appear in the TCRdb table, and some are missing; sequencing was by immunoSEQ multiplex PCR. The sample carries a few hundred thousand clones, 95% recorded once. This sequence was found in a woman in her twenties or thirties in good health. Sample: naive CD8+ T cells sorted from blood. The genes are TRBV12-5 and TRBJ1-4; a weak D match, TRBD1 (6 bases). The CDR3 spells CASGLVPGEGTNEKLFF. Here the CDR3 DNA reads TGTGCTAGTGGTTTGGTCCCAGGGGAGGGGACTAATGAAAAACTGTTTTTT.